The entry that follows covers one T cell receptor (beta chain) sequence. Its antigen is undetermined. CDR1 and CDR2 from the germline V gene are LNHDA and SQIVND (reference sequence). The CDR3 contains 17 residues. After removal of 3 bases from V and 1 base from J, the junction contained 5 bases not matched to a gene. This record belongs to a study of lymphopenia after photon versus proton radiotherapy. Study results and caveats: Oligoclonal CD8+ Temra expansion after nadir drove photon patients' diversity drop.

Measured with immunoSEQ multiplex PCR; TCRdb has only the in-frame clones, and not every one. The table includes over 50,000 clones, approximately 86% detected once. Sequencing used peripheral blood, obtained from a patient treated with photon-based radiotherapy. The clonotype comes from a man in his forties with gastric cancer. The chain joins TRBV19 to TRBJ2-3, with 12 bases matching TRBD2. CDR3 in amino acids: CASSIGGLAGGTDTQYF. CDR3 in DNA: TGTGCCAGTAGTATTGGGGGACTAGCGGGTGGCACAGATACGCAGTATTTT. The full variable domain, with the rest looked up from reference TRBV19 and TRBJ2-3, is DGGITQSPKYLFRKEGQNVTLSCEQNLNHDAMYWYRQDPGQGLRLIYYSQIVNDFQKGDIAEGYSVSREKKESFPLTVTSAQKNPTAFYLCASSIGGLAGGTDTQYFGPGTRLTVL.